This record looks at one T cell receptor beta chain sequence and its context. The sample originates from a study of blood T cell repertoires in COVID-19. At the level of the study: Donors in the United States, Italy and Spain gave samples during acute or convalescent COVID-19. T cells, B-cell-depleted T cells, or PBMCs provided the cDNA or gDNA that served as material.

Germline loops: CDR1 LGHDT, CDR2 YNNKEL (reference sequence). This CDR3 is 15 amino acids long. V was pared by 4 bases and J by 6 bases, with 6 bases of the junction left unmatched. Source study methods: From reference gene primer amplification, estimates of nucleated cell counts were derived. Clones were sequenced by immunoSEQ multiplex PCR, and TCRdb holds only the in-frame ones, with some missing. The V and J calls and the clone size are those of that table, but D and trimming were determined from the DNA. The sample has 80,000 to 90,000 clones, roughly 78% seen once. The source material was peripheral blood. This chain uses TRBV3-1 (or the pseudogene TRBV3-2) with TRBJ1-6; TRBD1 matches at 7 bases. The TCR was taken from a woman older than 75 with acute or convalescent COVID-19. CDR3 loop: CASSRQGMGNSPLHF. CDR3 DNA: TGTGCCAGCAGCCGACAGGGTATGGGTAATTCACCCCTCCACTTT.